What follows are 5 T cell receptor beta chains derived from one specimen sequenced in a study of Ad26.COV2.S vaccination and SARS-CoV-2 variants. Described treatment: some 20 received Ad26.COV2.S at low or high dose, single or two shots; about 5 received placebo; per-sample allocation not given. Vaccine and placebo recipients were sampled on day 63 after the first injection. TCRdb's table, derived via immunoSEQ multiplex PCR, lists solely in-frame clones and lacks some. The sample consists of about 350,000 clones, around 84% of them appearing once. Specimen: peripheral blood, collected in a trial of Ad26.COV2.S vaccine versus placebo. These receptors originate from a person between 18 and 59 years old who received the Ad26.COV2.S COVID-19 vaccine or a placebo.

V gene TRBV5-1 combines with J gene TRBJ1-6; D unresolved. The V end lost 0 bases, the J end lost 5 bases, and 6 bases lay between the germline ends. The CDR3 is made up of 14 amino acids. Germline V gene data show CDR1 as SGHRS and CDR2 as YFSETQ. The CDR3 DNA sequence: TGCGCCAGCAGCTTGGACGGGCATAATTCACCCCTCCACTTT. Translated: CASSLDGHNSPLHF.

V gene TRBV5-6 combines with J gene TRBJ2-5; D unresolved. V lost 4 bases and J 5 bases, leaving 12 bases between the germline ends. The CDR3 loop spans 13 amino acids. Germline assignment: CDR1 SGHDT and CDR2 YYEEEE. CDR3 in amino acids: CASSKGVGETQYF. CDR3 sequence (DNA): TGTGCCAGCAGCAAGGGCGTGGGGGAGACCCAGTACTTC.

The V call is TRBV6-1, the J call TRBJ2-2, with TRBD2 identical over 12 bases. The junction had 2 bases not matched to a gene; V was cut back by 1 base and J by 8 bases. Germline V gives CDR1 MNHNS, CDR2 SASEGT. The CDR3 is 15 amino acids. This CDR3 is CASSEGTSGAGELFF. CDR3 DNA: TGTGCCAGCAGTGAAGGGACTAGCGGGGCTGGGGAGCTGTTTTTT.

J is TRBJ2-1 and V is TRBV7-2; D gene unclear. V shed 6 bases and J shed 4 bases, with 19 bases lying between them. The CDR3 is 16 amino acids. Germline V gene lookup returns CDR1 SGHTA and CDR2 FQGNSA. For the CDR3, the DNA is TGTGCCAGCAGTTCCGACACCGCCGTGACTTACAATGAGCAGTTCTTC. It codes for CASSSDTAVTYNEQFF.

The chain has TRBV5-5 and TRBJ2-7; 9 nucleotides align to TRBD1. Unmatched junction bases numbered 5, after V lost 4 bases and J lost 3 bases. Germline V gene lookup returns CDR1 SGHKS and CDR2 YYEKEE (reference sequence). This CDR3 is built from 14 residues. CDR3 residues: CASSKQGASYEQYF. The CDR3, as DNA: TGTGCCAGCAGCAAACAGGGGGCTAGCTACGAGCAGTACTTC. Full variable domain (remainder filled in from reference TRBV5-5 and TRBJ2-7): DAGVTQSPTHLIKTRGQQVTLRCSPISGHKSVSWYQQVLGQGPQFIFQYYEKEERGRGNFPDRFSARQFPNYSSELNVNALLLGDSALYLCASSKQGASYEQYFGPGTRLTVT.